The entry below gives a single T cell receptor beta chain sequence along with its context. Its antigen is unidentified. Sequencing was performed with immunoSEQ multiplex PCR; in TCRdb, only in-frame clones are kept and a portion is missing. The table records some 320,000 clones, 87% of them present only once. V was pared by 5 bases and J by 0 bases, with 15 bases of the junction left unmatched. Germline lookup yields CDR1 MNHEY and CDR2 SMNVEV (reference sequence). The CDR3 consists of 19 residues. The data are from a study of cytomegalovirus exposure and HLA in healthy donors. General study points: According to reports, the classifier identified cytomegalovirus status with high specificity and sensitivity. The listing of fewer than 200 TCR beta chains classed them as cytomegalovirus-associated.

This sequence joins TRBV27 and TRBJ1-5; 8 bases fit TRBD1. This TCR derives from a woman aged 25-40 years in good health and CMV-seropositive. Sequencing was performed on PBMCs. In DNA, the CDR3 is TGTGCCAGCAGTCAAGGACAGGGAGGGGTCCCATATAGCAATCAGCCCCAGCATTTT. Encoded protein: CASSQGQGGVPYSNQPQHF.